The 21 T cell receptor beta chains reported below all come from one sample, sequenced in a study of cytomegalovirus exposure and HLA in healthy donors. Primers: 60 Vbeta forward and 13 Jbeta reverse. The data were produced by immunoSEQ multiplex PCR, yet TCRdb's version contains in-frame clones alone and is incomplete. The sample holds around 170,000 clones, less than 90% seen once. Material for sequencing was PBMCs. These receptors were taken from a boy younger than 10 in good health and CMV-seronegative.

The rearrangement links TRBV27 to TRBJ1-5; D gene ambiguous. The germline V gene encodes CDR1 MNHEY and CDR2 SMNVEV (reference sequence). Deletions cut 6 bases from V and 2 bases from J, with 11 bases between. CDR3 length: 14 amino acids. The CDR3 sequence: CASSLWAGNQPQHF. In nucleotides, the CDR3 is TGTGCCAGCAGCCTATGGGCTGGCAATCAGCCCCAGCATTTT.

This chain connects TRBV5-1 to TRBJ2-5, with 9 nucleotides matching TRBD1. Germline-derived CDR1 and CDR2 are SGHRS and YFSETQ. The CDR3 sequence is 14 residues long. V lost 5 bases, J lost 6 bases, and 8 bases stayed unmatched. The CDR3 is CASRQPGTGKTQYF. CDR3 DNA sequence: TGCGCCAGCAGACAACCCGGGACAGGGAAGACCCAGTACTTC.

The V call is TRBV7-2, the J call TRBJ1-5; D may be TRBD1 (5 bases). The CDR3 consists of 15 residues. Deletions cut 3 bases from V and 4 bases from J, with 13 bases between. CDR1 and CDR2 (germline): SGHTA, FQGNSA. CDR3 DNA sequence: TGTGCCAGCAGCTTTTTAGGGGCTGATAATCAGCCCCAGCATTTT. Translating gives CASSFLGADNQPQHF.

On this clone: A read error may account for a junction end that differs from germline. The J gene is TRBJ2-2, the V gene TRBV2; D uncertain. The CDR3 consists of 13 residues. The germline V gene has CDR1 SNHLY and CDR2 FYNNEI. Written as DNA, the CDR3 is TGTGCCAGCAATGAATTCCCCGGGGGGGAGCTGTTTTTT. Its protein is CASNEFPGGELFF.

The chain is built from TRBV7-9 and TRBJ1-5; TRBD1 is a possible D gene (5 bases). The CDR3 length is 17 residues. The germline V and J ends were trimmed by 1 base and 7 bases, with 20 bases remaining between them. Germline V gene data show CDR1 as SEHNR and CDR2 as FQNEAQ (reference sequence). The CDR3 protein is CASSLGTGGSPFQPQHF. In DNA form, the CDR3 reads TGTGCCAGCAGCTTAGGCACCGGGGGGTCTCCCTTCCAGCCCCAGCATTTT.

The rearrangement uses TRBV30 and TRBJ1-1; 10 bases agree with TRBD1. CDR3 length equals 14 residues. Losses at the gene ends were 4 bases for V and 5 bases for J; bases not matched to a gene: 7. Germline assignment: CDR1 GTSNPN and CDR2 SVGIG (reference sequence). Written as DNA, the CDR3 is TGTGCCTGGACACCGGGACAGGGGAGGACTGAAGCTTTCTTT. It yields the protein CAWTPGQGRTEAFF.

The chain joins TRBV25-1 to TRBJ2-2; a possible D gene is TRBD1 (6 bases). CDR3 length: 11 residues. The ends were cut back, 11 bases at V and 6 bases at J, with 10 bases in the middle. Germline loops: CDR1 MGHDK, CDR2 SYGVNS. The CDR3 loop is CAFQGPGELFF. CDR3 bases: TGTGCCTTCCAGGGGCCCGGGGAGCTGTTTTTT.

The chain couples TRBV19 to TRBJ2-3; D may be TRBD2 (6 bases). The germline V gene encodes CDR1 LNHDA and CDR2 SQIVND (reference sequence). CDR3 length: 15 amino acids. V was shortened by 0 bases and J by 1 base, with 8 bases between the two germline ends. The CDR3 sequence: CASSIDLAGTDTQYF. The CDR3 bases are TGTGCCAGTAGTATAGACTTAGCGGGCACAGATACGCAGTATTTT.

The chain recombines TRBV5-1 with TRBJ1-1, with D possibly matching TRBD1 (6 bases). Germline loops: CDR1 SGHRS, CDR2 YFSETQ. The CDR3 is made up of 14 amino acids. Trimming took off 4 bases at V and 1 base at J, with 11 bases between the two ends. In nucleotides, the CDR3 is TGCGCCAGCAGCGAGGACAGCCAGAACACTGAAGCTTTCTTT. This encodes CASSEDSQNTEAFF.

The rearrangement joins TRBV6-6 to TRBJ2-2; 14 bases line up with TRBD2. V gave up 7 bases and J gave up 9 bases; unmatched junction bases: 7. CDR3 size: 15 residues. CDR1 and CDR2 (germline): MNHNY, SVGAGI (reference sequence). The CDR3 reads CASIPTSGRVRELFF. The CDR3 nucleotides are TGTGCCAGCATTCCGACTAGCGGGAGGGTTCGGGAGCTGTTTTTT.

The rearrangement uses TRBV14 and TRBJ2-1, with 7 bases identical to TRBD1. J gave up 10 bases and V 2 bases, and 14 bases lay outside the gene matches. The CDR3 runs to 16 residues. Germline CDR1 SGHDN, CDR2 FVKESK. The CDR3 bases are TGTGCCAGCAGCCAATACATCGGCCACCAGGGGGTCGAGCAGTTCTTC. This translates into CASSQYIGHQGVEQFF.

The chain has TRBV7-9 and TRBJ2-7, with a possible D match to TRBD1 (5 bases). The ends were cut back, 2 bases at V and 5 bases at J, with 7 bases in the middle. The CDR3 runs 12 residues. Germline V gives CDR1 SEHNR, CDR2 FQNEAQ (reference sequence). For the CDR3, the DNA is TGTGCCAGCAGCTTATGGGGCAACGAGCAGTACTTC. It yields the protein CASSLWGNEQYF. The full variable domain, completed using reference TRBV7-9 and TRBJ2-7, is DTGVSQNPRHKITKRGQNVTFRCDPISEHNRLYWYRQTLGQGPEFLTYFQNEAQLEKSRLLSDRFSAERPKGSFSTLEIQRTEQGDSAMYLCASSLWGNEQYFGPGTRLTVT.

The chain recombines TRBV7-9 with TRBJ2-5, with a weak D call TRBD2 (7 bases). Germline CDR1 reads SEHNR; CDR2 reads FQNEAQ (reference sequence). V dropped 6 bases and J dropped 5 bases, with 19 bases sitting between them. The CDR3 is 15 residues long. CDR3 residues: CASSTTLGGGETQYF. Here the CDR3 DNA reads TGTGCCAGCAGTACCACACTTGGGGGGGGCGAGACCCAGTACTTC.

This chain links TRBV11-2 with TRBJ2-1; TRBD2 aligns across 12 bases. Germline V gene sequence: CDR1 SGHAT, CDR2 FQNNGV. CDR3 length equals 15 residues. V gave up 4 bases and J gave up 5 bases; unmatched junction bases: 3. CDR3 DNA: TGTGCCAGCAGCTCTTGGACTAGCGGGAACAATGAGCAGTTCTTC. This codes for CASSSWTSGNNEQFF.

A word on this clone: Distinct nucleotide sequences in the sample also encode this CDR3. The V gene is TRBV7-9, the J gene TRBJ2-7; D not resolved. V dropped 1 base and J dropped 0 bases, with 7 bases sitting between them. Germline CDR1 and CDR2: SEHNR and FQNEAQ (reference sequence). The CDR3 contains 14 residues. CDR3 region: CASSLGRSSYEQYF. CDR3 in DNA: TGTGCCAGCAGCTTAGGTCGGAGCTCCTACGAGCAGTACTTC.

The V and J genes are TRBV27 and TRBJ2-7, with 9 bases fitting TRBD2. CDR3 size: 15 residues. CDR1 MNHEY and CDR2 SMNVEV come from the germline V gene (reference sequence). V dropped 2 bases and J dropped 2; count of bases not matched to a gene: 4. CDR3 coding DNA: TGTGCCAGCAGTTTAAAGGGACTAGCTGCCTACGAGCAGTACTTC. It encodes CASSLKGLAAYEQYF.

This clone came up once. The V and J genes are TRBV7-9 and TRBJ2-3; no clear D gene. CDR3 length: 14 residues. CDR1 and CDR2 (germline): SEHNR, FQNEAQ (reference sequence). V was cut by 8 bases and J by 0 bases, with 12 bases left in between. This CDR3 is CASGLTLSTDTQYF. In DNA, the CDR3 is TGTGCCAGCGGTTTGACTCTAAGCACAGATACGCAGTATTTT.

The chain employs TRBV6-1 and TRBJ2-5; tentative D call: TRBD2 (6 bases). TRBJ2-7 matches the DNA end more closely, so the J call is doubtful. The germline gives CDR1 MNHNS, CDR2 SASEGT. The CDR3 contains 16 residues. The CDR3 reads CASSEALISSGYEQYF. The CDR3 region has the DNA TGTGCCAGCAGTGAAGCGCTTATTAGTAGCGGCTACGAGCAGTACTTC.

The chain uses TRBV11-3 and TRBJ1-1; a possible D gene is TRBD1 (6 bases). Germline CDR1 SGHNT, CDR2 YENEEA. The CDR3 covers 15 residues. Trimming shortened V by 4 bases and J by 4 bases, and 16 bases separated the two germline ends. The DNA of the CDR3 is TGTGCCAGCAGCTCTCGCGCGGGGGGCTTCACTGAAGCTTTCTTT. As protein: CASSSRAGGFTEAFF.

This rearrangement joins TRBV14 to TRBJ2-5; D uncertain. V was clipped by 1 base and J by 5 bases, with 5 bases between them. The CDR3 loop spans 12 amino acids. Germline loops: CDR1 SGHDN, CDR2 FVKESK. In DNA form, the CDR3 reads TGTGCCAGCAGCCAAGTCCGGGAGACCCAGTACTTC. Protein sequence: CASSQVRETQYF.

The CDR3 DNA follows: TGCGCCAGCAGCCGGGAGGTCGCTGGGGCCAACGTCCTGACTTTC. Translated: CASSREVAGANVLTF. The rearrangement links TRBV5-1 to TRBJ2-6; TRBD2 matches at 7 bases. The CDR3 is 15 residues long. V dropped 4 bases and J dropped 2; count of bases not matched to a gene: 3. From germline, CDR1 is SGHRS and CDR2 YFSETQ.